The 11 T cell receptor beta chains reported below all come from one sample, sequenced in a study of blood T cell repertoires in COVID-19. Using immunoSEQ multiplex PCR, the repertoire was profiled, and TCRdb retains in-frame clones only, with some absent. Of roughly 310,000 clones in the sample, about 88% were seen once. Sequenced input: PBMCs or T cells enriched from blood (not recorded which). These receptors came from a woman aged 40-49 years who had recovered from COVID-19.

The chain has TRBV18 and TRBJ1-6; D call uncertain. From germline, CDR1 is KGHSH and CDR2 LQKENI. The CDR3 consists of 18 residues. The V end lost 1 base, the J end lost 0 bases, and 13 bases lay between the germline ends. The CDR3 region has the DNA TGTGCCAGCTCACCACGAGATGCGGGGAGCTCCTATAATTCACCCCTCCACTTT. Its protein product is CASSPRDAGSSYNSPLHF.

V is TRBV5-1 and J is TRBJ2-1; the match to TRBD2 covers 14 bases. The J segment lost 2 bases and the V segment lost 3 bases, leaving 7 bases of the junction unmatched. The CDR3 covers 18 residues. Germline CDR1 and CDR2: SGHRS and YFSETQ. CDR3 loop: CASSSNGLAGGTYNEQFF. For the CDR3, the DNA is TGCGCCAGCAGCTCAAACGGACTAGCGGGAGGCACCTACAATGAGCAGTTCTTC.

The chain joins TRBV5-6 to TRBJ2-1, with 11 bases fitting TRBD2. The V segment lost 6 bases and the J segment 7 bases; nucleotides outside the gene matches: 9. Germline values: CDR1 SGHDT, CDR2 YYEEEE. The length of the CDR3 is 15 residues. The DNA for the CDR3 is TGTGCCAGCATACTTAGCGGGGGGGCCGAGAATGAGCAGTTCTTC. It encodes CASILSGGAENEQFF.

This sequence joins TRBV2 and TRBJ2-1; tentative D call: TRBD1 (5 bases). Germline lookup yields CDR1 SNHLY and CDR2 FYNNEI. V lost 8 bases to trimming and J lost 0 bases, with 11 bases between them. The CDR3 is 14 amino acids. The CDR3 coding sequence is TGTGCCAGCCTTCAAGGGGTCTCCTACAATGAGCAGTTCTTC. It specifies CASLQGVSYNEQFF.

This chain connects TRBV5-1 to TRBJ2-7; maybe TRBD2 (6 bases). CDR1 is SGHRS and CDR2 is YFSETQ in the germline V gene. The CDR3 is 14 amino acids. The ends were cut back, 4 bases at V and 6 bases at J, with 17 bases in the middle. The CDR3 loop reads CASSLGPAGSEQYF. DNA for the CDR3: TGCGCCAGCAGCCTGGGACCCGCGGGATCCGAGCAGTACTTC.

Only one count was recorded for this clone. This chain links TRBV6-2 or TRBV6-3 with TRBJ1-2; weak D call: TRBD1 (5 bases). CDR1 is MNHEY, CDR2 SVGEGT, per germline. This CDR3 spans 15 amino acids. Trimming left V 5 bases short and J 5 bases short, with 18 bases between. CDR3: CASSTQGYRPYGYTF. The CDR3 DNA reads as TGTGCCAGCAGTACCCAGGGTTACAGGCCATATGGCTACACCTTC.

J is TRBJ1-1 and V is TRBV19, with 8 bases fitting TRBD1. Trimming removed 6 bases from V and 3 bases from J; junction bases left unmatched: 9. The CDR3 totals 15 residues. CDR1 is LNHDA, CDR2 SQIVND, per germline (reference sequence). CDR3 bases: TGTGCCAGTAGCCCACAGGGGGGAAAATACACTGAAGCTTTCTTT. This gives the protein CASSPQGGKYTEAFF.

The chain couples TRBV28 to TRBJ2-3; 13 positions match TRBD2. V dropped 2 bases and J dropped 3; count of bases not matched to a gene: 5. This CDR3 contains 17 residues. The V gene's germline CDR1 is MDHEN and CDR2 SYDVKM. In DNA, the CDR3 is TGTGCCAGCAGTTTACCGACTAGCGGGGGGTTGACAGATACGCAGTATTTT. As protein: CASSLPTSGGLTDTQYF. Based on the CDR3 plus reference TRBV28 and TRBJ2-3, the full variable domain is DVKVTQSSRYLVKRTGEKVFLECVQDMDHENMFWYRQDPGLGLRLIYFSYDVKMKEKGDIPEGYSVSREKKERFSLILESASTNQTSMYLCASSLPTSGGLTDTQYFGPGTRLTVL.

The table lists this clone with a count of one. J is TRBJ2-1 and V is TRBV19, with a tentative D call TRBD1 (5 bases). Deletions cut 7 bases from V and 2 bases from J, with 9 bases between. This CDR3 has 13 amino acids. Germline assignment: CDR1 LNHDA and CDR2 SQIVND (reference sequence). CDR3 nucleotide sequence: TGTGCCAGTAATGCAGGGACCTACAATGAGCAGTTCTTC. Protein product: CASNAGTYNEQFF.

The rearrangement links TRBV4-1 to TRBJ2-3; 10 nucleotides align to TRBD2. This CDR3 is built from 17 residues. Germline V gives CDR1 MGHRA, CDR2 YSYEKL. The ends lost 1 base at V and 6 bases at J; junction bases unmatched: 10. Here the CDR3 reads CASSQAPSGGARDTQYF. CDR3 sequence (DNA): TGCGCCAGCAGCCAAGCCCCCAGCGGGGGGGCCAGGGATACGCAGTATTTT.

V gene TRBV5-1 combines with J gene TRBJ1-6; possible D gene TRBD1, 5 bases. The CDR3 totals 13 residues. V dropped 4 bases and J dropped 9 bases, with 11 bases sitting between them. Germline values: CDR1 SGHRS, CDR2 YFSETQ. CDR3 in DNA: TGCGCCAGCAGCCCCGACAGAGTTTCACCCCTCCACTTT. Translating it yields CASSPDRVSPLHF. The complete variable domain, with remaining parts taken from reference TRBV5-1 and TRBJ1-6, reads KAGVTQTPRYLIKTRGQQVTLSCSPISGHRSVSWYQQTPGQGLQFLFEYFSETQRNKGNFPGRFSGRQFSNSRSEMNVSTLELGDSALYLCASSPDRVSPLHFGNGTRLTVT.